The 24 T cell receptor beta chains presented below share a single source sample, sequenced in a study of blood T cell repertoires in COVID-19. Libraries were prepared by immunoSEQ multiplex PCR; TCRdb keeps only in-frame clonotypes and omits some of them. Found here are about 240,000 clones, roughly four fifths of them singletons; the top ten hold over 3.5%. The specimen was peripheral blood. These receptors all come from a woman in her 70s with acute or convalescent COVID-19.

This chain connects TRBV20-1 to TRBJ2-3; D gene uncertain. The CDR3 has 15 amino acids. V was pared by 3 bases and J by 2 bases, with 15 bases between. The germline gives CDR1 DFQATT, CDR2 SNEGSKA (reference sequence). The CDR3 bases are TGCAGTGCTAGTCCCCTTTACTTTACCACAGATACGCAGTATTTT. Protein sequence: CSASPLYFTTDTQYF.

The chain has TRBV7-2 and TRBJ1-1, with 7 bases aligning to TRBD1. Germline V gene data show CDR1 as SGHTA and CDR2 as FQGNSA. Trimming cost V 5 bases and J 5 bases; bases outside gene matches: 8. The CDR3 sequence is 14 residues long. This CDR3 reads CASSTTRQGTEAFF. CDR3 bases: TGTGCCAGCAGCACAACCCGACAGGGAACTGAAGCTTTCTTT.

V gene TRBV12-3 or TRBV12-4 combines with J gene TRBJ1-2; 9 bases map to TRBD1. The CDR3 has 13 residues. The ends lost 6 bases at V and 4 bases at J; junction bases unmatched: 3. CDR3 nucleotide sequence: TGTGCCAGCAGCACAGGGGGCCTCTATGGCTACACCTTC. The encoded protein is CASSTGGLYGYTF.

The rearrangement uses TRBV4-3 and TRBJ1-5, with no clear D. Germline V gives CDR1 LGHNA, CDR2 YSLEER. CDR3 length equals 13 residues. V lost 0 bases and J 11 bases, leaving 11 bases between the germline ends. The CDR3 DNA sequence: TGCGCCAGCAGCCAAGATTTGGGTCGGGCCCAGCATTTT. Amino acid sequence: CASSQDLGRAQHF.

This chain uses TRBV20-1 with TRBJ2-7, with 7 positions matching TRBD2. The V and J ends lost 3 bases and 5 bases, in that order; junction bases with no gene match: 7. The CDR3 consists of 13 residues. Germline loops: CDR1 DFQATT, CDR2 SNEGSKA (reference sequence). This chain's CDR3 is CSASGGGRDEQYF. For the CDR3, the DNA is TGCAGTGCTAGTGGGGGGGGAAGGGACGAGCAGTACTTC.

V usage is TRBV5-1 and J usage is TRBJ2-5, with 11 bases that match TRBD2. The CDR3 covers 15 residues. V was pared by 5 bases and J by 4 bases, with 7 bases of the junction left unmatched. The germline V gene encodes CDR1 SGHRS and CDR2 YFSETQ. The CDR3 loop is CASRTSGALRETQYF. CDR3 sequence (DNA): TGCGCCAGCAGGACTAGCGGGGCCCTACGAGAGACCCAGTACTTC.

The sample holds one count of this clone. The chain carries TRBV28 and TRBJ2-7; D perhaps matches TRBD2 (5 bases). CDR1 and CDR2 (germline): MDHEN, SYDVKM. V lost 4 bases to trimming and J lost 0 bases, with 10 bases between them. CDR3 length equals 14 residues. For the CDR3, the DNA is TGTGCCAGCAGTTGGACTTCAGTCTCCTACGAGCAGTACTTC. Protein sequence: CASSWTSVSYEQYF.

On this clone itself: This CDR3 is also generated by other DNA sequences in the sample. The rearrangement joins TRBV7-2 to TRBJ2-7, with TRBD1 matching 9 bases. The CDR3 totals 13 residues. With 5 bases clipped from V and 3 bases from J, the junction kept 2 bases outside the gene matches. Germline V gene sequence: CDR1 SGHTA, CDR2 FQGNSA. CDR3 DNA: TGTGCCAGCAGCCCGACAGGGGGCTACGAGCAGTACTTC. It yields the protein CASSPTGGYEQYF.

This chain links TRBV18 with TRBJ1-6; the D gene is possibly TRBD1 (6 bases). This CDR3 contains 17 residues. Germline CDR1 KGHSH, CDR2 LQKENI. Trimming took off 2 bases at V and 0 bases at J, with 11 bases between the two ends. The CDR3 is CASSPYQGSSYNSPLHF. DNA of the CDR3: TGTGCCAGCTCACCATACCAGGGGAGCTCCTATAATTCACCCCTCCACTTT.

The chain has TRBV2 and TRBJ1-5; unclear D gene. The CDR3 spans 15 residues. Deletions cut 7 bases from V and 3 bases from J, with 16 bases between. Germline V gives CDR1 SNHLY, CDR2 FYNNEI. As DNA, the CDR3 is TGTGCCAGCAAAACCCAAACCGGTATCAATCAGCCCCAGCATTTT. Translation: CASKTQTGINQPQHF.

CDR3 region: CASSEGANYGYTF. CDR3 nucleotide sequence: TGCGCCAGCAGTGAAGGGGCGAACTATGGCTACACCTTC. V usage is TRBV10-1 and J usage is TRBJ1-2, with D possibly TRBD1 on 5 matching bases. Deletions cut 3 bases from V and 2 bases from J, with 7 bases between. This CDR3 has 13 amino acids. The germline CDR1 and CDR2 sequences are WNHNN and SYGVQD (reference sequence).

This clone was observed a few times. In DNA form, the CDR3 reads TGCGCCAGCAGCCTCAGGGGCAGTGGCACTGAAGCTTTCTTT. Its translation is CASSLRGSGTEAFF. The chain employs TRBV5-1 and TRBJ1-1; a weak D match, TRBD1 (6 bases). V lost 4 bases and J lost 4, with 14 bases in between. The length of the CDR3 is 14 residues. Germline lookup yields CDR1 SGHRS and CDR2 YFSETQ. Full variable domain (remainder filled in from reference TRBV5-1 and TRBJ1-1): KAGVTQTPRYLIKTRGQQVTLSCSPISGHRSVSWYQQTPGQGLQFLFEYFSETQRNKGNFPGRFSGRQFSNSRSEMNVSTLELGDSALYLCASSLRGSGTEAFFGQGTRLTVV.

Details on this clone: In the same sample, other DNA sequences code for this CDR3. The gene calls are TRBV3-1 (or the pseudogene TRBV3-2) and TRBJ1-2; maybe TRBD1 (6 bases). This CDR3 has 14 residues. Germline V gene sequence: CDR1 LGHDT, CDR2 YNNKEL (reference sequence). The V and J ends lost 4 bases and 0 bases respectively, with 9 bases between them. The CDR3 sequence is CASSPTGTNYGYTF. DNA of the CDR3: TGTGCCAGCAGCCCAACAGGGACTAACTATGGCTACACCTTC.

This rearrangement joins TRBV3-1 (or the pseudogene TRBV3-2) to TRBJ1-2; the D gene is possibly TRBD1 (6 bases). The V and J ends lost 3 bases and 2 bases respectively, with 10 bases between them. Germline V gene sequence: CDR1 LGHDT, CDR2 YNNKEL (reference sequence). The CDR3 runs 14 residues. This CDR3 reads CASSHDDRNYGYTF. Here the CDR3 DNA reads TGTGCCAGCAGCCATGACGACAGGAACTATGGCTACACCTTC.

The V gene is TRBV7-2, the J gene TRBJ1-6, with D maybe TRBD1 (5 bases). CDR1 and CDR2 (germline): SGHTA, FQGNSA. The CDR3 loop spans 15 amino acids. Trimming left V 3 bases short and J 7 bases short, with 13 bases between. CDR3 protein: CASSFGRVSNSPLHF. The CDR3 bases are TGTGCCAGCAGCTTCGGCAGGGTATCGAATTCACCCCTCCACTTT.

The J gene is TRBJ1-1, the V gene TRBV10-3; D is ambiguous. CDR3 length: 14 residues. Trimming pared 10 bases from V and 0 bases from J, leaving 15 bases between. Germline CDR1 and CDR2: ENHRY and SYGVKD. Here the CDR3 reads CASKGDAMNTEAFF. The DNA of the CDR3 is TGTGCCAGCAAAGGAGATGCAATGAACACTGAAGCTTTCTTT.

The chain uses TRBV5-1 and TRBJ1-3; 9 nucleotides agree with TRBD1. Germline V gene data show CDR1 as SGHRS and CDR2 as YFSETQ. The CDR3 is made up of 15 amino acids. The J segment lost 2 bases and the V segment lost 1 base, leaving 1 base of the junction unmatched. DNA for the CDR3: TGCGCCAGCAGCTTGACAGGGGGCACTGGAAACACCATATATTTT. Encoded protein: CASSLTGGTGNTIYF.

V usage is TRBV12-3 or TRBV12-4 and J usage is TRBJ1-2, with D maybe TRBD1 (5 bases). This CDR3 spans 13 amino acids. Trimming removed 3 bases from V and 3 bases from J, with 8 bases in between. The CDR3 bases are TGTGCCAGCAGTTTTCAGGGCGACTATGGCTACACCTTC. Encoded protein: CASSFQGDYGYTF.

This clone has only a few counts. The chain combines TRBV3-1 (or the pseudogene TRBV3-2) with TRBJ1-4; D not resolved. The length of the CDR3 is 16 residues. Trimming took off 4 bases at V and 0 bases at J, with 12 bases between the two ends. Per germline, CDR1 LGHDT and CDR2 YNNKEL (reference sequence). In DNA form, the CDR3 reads TGTGCCAGCAGCCCCTTTAGAATTTCAACTAATGAAAAACTGTTTTTT. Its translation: CASSPFRISTNEKLFF.

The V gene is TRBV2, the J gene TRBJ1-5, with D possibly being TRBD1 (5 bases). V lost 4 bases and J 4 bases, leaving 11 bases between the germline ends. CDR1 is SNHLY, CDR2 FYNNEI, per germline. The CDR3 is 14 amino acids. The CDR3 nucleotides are TGTGCCAGCAGTGTGAGACAGCAGAATCAGCCCCAGCATTTT. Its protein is CASSVRQQNQPQHF.

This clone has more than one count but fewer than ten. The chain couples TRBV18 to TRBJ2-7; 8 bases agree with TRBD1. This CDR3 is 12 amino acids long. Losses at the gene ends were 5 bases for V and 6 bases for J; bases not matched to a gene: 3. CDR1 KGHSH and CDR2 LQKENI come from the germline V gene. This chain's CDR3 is CASSAGQVEQYF. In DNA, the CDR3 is TGTGCCAGCTCAGCGGGACAGGTCGAGCAGTACTTC. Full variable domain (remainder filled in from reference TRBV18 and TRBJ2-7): NAGVMQNPRHLVRRRGQEARLRCSPMKGHSHVYWYRQLPEEGLKFMVYLQKENIIDESGMPKERFSAEFPKEGPSILRIQQVVRGDSAAYFCASSAGQVEQYFGPGTRLTVT.

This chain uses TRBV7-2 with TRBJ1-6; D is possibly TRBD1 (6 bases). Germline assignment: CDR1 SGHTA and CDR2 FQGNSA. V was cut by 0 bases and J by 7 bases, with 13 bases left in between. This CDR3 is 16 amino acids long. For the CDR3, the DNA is TGTGCCAGCAGCTTAGCTTCTGGACAGATAAATTCACCCCTCCACTTT. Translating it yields CASSLASGQINSPLHF.

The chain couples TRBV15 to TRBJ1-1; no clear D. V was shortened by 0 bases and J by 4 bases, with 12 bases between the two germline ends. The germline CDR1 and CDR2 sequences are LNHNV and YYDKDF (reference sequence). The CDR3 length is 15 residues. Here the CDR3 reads CATSRDVSLLTEAFF. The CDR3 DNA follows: TGTGCCACCAGCAGAGATGTTTCCCTCCTCACTGAAGCTTTCTTT.

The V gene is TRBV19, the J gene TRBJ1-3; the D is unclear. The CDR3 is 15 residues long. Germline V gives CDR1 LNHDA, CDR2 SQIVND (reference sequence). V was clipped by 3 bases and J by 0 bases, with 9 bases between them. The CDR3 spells CASSILRSSGNTIYF. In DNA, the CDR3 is TGTGCCAGTAGTATCCTCCGGAGCTCTGGAAACACCATATATTTT.